This entry is about one T cell receptor (beta chain). Antigen: not known. This sample is part of a study of T cell responses to AZD1222 COVID-19 vaccine. General study results and limits: Repertoire collection took place solely once the T cell response had peaked. AZD1222 recipients seropositive at baseline numbered only 5 or 6. Once two AZD1222 doses were given, Spike-specific TCR breadth and depth went up.

Produced via immunoSEQ multiplex PCR; TCRdb's table is partial and in-frame only. The table lists 150,000 to 200,000 clones, 85% to 95% of them singletons, with around 3.6% in the top ten. The receptor was derived from an adult who received the MenACWY meningococcal vaccine as a control. The material sequenced was peripheral blood, taken 28 days after the second dose of the MenACWY control vaccine.

CDR3 nucleotides: TGTGCCAGTAGTAGGGTAGGGGGAAGTGGGACTGAAGCTTTCTTT. Translating it yields CASSRVGGSGTEAFF. The chain employs TRBV19 and TRBJ1-1, with TRBD1 as a possible D gene (6 bases). CDR3 length equals 15 residues. From germline, CDR1 is LNHDA and CDR2 SQIVND (reference sequence). V lost 4 bases and J lost 5, with 17 bases in between.